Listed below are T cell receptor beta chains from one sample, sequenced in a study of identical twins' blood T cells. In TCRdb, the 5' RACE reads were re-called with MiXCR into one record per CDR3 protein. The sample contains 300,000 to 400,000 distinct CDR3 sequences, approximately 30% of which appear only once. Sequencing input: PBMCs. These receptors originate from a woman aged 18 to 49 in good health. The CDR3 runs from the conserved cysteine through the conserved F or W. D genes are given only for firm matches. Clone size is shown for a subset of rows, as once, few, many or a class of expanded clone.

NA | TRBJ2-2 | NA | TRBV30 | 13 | CAWSRALSGELFF | TGTGCCTGGAGCCGTGCCCTTTCCGGGGAGCTGTTTTTT
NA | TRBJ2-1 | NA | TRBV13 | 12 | CASSLEDNEQFF | TGTGCCAGCAGCTTAGAAGACAATGAGCAGTTCTTC
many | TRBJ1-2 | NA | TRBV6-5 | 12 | CASSYSGYGYTF | TGTGCCAGCAGTTACTCAGGCTATGGCTACACCTTC
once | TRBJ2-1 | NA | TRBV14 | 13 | CASSQETRGEQFF | TGTGCCAGCAGCCAAGAGACTAGAGGTGAGCAGTTCTTC
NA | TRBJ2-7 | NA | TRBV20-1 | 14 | CSARARTHAIEQYF | TGCAGTGCTAGAGCGAGGACACATGCCATCGAGCAGTACTTC
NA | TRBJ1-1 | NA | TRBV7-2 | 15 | CASSLKAIVNTEAFF | TGTGCCAGCAGCCTAAAAGCGATCGTGAACACTGAAGCTTTCTTT
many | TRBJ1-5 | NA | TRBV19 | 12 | CASSISHQPQHF | TGTGCCAGTAGTATTAGTCATCAGCCCCAGCATTTT
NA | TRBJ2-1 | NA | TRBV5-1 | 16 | CASSLSRIRFYNEQVF | TGTGCCAGCAGCTTGAGCAGGATCCGCTTCTACAATGAGCAGGTCTTC
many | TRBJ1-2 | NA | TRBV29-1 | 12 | CSVSTVGYGYTF | TGCAGCGTTTCGACAGTGGGCTATGGCTACACCTTC
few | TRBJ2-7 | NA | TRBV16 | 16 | CASSQSYRANSYEQYF | TGTGCCAGCAGCCAATCATACCGGGCCAACTCCTACGAGCAGTACTTC
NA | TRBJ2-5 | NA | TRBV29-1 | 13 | CSVVGGLSETQYF | TGCAGCGTTGTTGGGGGACTGTCAGAGACCCAGTACTTC
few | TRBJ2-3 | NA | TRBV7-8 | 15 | CASTSFGGRTDTQYF | TGTGCCAGTACCTCTTTCGGAGGTCGCACAGATACGCAGTATTTT
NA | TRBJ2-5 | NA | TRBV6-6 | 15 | CASSYVRGPGETQYF | TGTGCCAGCAGTTATGTCAGGGGACCGGGAGAGACCCAGTACTTC
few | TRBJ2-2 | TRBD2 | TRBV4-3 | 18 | CASSTQVAGAFDTGELFF | TGCGCCAGCAGCACCCAGGTGGCGGGAGCATTTGACACCGGGGAGCTGTTTTTT
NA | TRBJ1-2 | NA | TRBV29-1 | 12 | CSVLTEEDGYTF | TGCAGCGTTCTGACGGAAGAAGATGGCTACACCTTC
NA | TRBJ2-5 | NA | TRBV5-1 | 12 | CASTSSGETQYF | TGCGCCAGCACCAGCAGTGGAGAGACCCAGTACTTC
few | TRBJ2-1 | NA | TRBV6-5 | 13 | CAEKQDLFREQFF | TGTGCCGAAAAACAGGATCTCTTCCGTGAGCAGTTCTTC
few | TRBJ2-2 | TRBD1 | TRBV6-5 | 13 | CASSRGRNGELFF | TGTGCCAGCAGTAGGGGGCGAAACGGGGAGCTGTTTTTT
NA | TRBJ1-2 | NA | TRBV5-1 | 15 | CASSLSGFLNYGYTF | TGCGCCAGCAGCTTGAGCGGGTTCCTTAACTATGGCTACACCTTC
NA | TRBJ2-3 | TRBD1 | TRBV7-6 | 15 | CASSLVAGGRDTQYF | TGTGCCAGCAGCTTAGTGGCAGGGGGCCGGGATACGCAGTATTTT
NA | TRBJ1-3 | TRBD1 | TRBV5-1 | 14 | CASSPGTVDLTIYF | TGCGCCAGCAGCCCCGGGACAGTAGATCTCACCATATATTTT
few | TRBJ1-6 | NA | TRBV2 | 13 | CASSDSGSSPLHF | TGTGCCAGCAGTGATTCAGGGTCCTCACCCCTCCACTTT
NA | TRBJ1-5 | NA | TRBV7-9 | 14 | CASSLPDRDQPQRF | TGTGCCAGCAGCTTACCCGACCGGGATCAGCCCCAGCGTTTT
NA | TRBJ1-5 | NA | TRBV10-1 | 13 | CASSNGLNQPQNF | TGCGCCAGCAGTAACGGGCTCAATCAGCCCCAGAATTTT
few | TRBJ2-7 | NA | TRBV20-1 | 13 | CSAAIGSSYEQYF | TGCAGTGCTGCGATAGGGAGCTCCTACGAGCAGTACTTC
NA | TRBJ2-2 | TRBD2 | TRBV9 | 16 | CASSSSGTRISGELFF | TGTGCCAGCAGCTCCTCCGGGACTAGAATTTCCGGGGAGCTGTTTTTT
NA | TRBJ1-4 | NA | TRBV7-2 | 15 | CASSLRRVRREKLFF | TGTGCCAGCAGCTTACGTCGGGTCCGAAGGGAAAAACTGTTTTTT
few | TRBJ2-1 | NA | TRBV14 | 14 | CASSLLAIYNEQFF | TGTGCCAGCAGCCTGTTAGCGATTTACAATGAGCAGTTCTTC
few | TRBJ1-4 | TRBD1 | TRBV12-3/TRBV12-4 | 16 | CASRPEIQGTNEKLFF | TGTGCCAGCAGGCCGGAGATACAGGGGACTAATGAAAAACTGTTTTTT